Below, 10 T cell receptor beta chains from the same sample are listed, as sequenced in a study of blood T cell repertoires in COVID-19. The table came from immunoSEQ multiplex PCR; TCRdb's copy has only in-frame clones and leaves some out. Of tens of thousands of clones listed, 81% are singletons. Sequenced material: peripheral blood. The receptors here all came from a man older than 75 with active or convalescent COVID-19.

This chain links TRBV6-2 or TRBV6-3 with TRBJ2-1; 10 bases are a match to TRBD2. Germline V gives CDR1 MNHEY, CDR2 SVGEGT. J gave up 2 bases and V 2 bases, and 3 bases lay outside the gene matches. The CDR3 has 16 residues. This chain's CDR3 is CASSYGLAGAYNEQFF. The CDR3, as DNA: TGTGCCAGCAGTTACGGCCTAGCGGGGGCCTACAATGAGCAGTTCTTC.

This clone has only one observation. This chain uses TRBV5-1 with TRBJ1-2; TRBD1 might be the D (5 bases). The CDR3 extends over 14 amino acids. V lost 3 bases to trimming and J lost 3 bases, with 12 bases between them. CDR1 and CDR2 (germline): SGHRS, YFSETQ. This chain's CDR3 is CASSSIGADYGYTF. The CDR3 bases are TGCGCCAGCAGCTCGATAGGGGCGGACTATGGCTACACCTTC.

The rearrangement joins TRBV11-3 to TRBJ2-7; 8 nucleotides line up with TRBD1. CDR1 is SGHNT and CDR2 is YENEEA in the germline V gene. V was pared by 0 bases and J by 6 bases, with 19 bases of the junction left unmatched. The CDR3 spans 19 residues. The chain's CDR3 is CASSLDLGDVDRVGLEQYF. For the CDR3, the DNA is TGTGCCAGCAGCTTAGATTTGGGGGATGTGGACAGGGTAGGTCTCGAGCAGTACTTC.

V is TRBV2 and J is TRBJ2-2; 9 positions match TRBD1. Germline V gene data show CDR1 as SNHLY and CDR2 as FYNNEI. V gave up 0 bases and J gave up 0 bases; unmatched junction bases: 5. CDR3 length: 18 amino acids. CDR3 sequence reads: CASSEARGQGSNTGELFF. The CDR3 DNA follows: TGTGCCAGCAGTGAAGCCCGGGGACAGGGATCGAACACCGGGGAGCTGTTTTTT.

This chain links TRBV21-1 with TRBJ2-3; TRBD2, the table's D call, lacks a check against the DNA. TRBV21-1 is flagged as a pseudogene. The CDR3 is made up of 16 amino acids. The DNA for the CDR3 is TGTGCCAGCAGCAAAGAACCGGGGGTAGGCACAGATACGCAGTATTTT. Its translation: CASSKEPGVGTDTQYF.

The chain joins TRBV18 to TRBJ1-1, with D tentatively TRBD1 (5 bases). The CDR3 contains 13 residues. Trimming stripped 6 bases from V and 3 bases from J, with 11 bases between. From germline, CDR1 is KGHSH and CDR2 LQKENI. In DNA, the CDR3 is TGTGCCAGCTCTCAGACGGGGGACACTGAAGCTTTCTTT. Its protein is CASSQTGDTEAFF.

J is TRBJ1-2 and V is TRBV6-1; D is unclear. Trimming removed 1 base from V and 3 bases from J, with 12 bases in between. This CDR3 comprises 15 residues. The germline V gene encodes CDR1 MNHNS and CDR2 SASEGT. Here the CDR3 reads CASSEGALGDYGYTF. The CDR3 DNA reads as TGTGCCAGCAGTGAAGGGGCTCTCGGGGACTATGGCTACACCTTC.

This clone showed up just a few times. V gene TRBV20-1 combines with J gene TRBJ2-7; D not resolved. The CDR3 totals 11 residues. The germline CDR1 and CDR2 sequences are DFQATT and SNEGSKA (reference sequence). With 1 base removed from V and 3 bases from J, the gap between germline ends came to 4 bases. The CDR3 protein is CSARGVYEQYF. Here the CDR3 DNA reads TGCAGTGCTAGAGGAGTCTACGAGCAGTACTTC.

The chain uses TRBV19 and TRBJ1-2; 7 nucleotides align to TRBD1. The CDR3 contains 14 residues. From germline, CDR1 is LNHDA and CDR2 SQIVND (reference sequence). V lost 4 bases, J lost 4 bases, and 6 bases stayed unmatched. CDR3 coding DNA: TGTGCCAGTAGTACCCCGACAGGGCCCTATGGCTACACCTTC. As protein: CASSTPTGPYGYTF.

The chain is built from TRBV3-1 (or the pseudogene TRBV3-2) and TRBJ2-6, with 7 bases identical to TRBD1. The junction had 8 bases not matched to a gene; V was cut back by 4 bases and J by 2 bases. CDR1 LGHDT and CDR2 YNNKEL come from the germline V gene (reference sequence). CDR3 size: 17 residues. CDR3 bases: TGTGCCAGCAGCCTCCGGACAGGAACACCTGGGGCCAACGTCCTGACTTTC. Translation gives CASSLRTGTPGANVLTF.